Each of the 6 T cell receptor beta chains below was sequenced from the same sample in a study of Graves' ophthalmopathy and Graves' hyperthyroidism. TCR beta CDR3 amplification used RNA transcripts. The workflow started with a first-round RT-PCR run with HTBI primers and then moved on to a second-round multiplex PCR. TCRdb reanalysed the multiplex PCR reads using MiXCR and keeps one entry per CDR3 protein. This table holds some 1.1 million distinct CDR3 sequences, 36% found once. The source material was peripheral blood or thyroid tissue (not recorded which). The origin of the receptors is an adult man with Graves' hyperthyroidism.

The chain uses TRBV5-1 and TRBJ1-6; D call uncertain. Germline V gives CDR1 SGHRS, CDR2 YFSETQ. Trimming cost V 2 bases and J 8 bases, with 8 bases left between them. The CDR3 totals 13 residues. CDR3 DNA: TGCGCCAGCAGCTTCGGGGTTGATTCACCCCTCCACTTT. It yields the protein CASSFGVDSPLHF.

This clonotype came up once. This CDR3 is missing its conserved last phenylalanine or tryptophan, likely due to a read error. J is TRBJ2-7 and V is TRBV30, with no clear D. The V end lost 0 bases, the J end lost 9 bases, and 12 bases lay between the germline ends. In germline, CDR1 is GTSNPN, CDR2 SVGIG (reference sequence). The CDR3 is 12 amino acids. CDR3 loop: CAWSVERQGQYL. The CDR3 DNA follows: TGTGCCTGGAGTGTAGAAAGACAAGGGCAGTACCTC.

This clonotype has ten or more counts. This chain uses TRBV7-2 with TRBJ2-7; D is possibly TRBD2 (5 bases). Germline CDR1 and CDR2: SGHTA and FQGNSA. Trimming removed 0 bases from V and 4 bases from J, with 13 bases in between. CDR3 length equals 15 residues. CDR3 amino acids: CASSLAVGDRYEQYF. CDR3 DNA sequence: TGTGCCAGCAGCTTAGCAGTGGGAGATCGGTACGAGCAGTACTTC. The full variable domain, completed using reference TRBV7-2 and TRBJ2-7, is GAGVSQSPSNKVTEKGKDVELRCDPISGHTALYWYRQSLGQGLEFLIYFQGNSAPDKSGLPSDRFSAERTGGSVSTLTIQRTQQEDSAVYLCASSLAVGDRYEQYFGPGTRLTVT.

The chain joins TRBV5-4 to TRBJ1-6; D might be TRBD1 (5 bases). V lost 1 base and J 9 bases, leaving 14 bases between the germline ends. CDR1 and CDR2 (germline): SGHNT, YYREEE (reference sequence). This CDR3 is built from 15 residues. CDR3 region: CASSLQGVGRSPLHF. The CDR3 nucleotides are TGTGCCAGCAGCTTGCAGGGAGTTGGACGTTCACCCCTCCACTTT.

The V and J genes are TRBV14 and TRBJ2-2; TRBD2 matches at 8 bases. The J segment lost 6 bases and the V segment lost 5 bases, leaving 8 bases of the junction unmatched. Germline V gene data show CDR1 as SGHDN and CDR2 as FVKESK. The CDR3 is made up of 15 amino acids. CDR3 DNA: TGTGCCAGCAGCGGATGGGTACTAGCGGCCGGGGAGCTGTTTTTT. Translation gives CASSGWVLAAGELFF.

In its sample, this clonotype was seen many times. V and J are TRBV6-5 and TRBJ1-6; D unresolved. V was cut by 11 bases and J by 8 bases, with 13 bases left in between. This CDR3 contains 12 residues. Germline V gives CDR1 MNHEY, CDR2 SVGAGI. CDR3 protein: CACSLIDSPLHF. CDR3 nucleotides: TGTGCCTGTTCGCTCATAGATTCACCCCTCCACTTT.